The 22 T cell receptor beta chains below were found in one sample sequenced in a study of monozygotic twins with inflammatory bowel disease (dated by TCRdb to between 2018 and 2020). The library was prepared using 5' RACE. Sequencing used an Illumina HiSeq 2500. The reads, reprocessed by TCRdb, yield one row per CDR3 protein sequence and no DNA. This sample's listing comprises about 300,000 distinct CDR3 sequences. Approximately 5.4% of the sample is in the top ten clones. Sequenced sample: blood. These receptors all stem from a human donor with ulcerative colitis or Crohn's disease, or a healthy co-twin of an affected twin (not recorded which).

The chain recombines TRBV5-1 with TRBJ1-4; TCRdb lists TRBD1, though no DNA is available to test this call. This CDR3 region has 13 residues. Germline values: CDR1 SGHRS, CDR2 YFSETQ. CDR3 loop: CASSLVPSEKLFF.

This chain uses TRBV15 with TRBJ2-7; TCRdb selects TRBD1, and the lack of DNA leaves this call unchecked. This CDR3 region has 13 residues. Germline V gene data show CDR1 as LNHNV and CDR2 as YYDKDF (reference sequence). CDR3 amino acids: CATTLTGGSEQYF.

The chain combines TRBV3-1 with TRBJ2-3; checking the TCRdb D call of TRBD1 is not possible without DNA. CDR3 length: 15 amino acids. Per germline, CDR1 LGHDT and CDR2 YNNKEL (reference sequence). The CDR3 region is CASSDTGTSTDTQYF.

The genes are TRBV20-1 and TRBJ2-1; the D call from TCRdb, TRBD1, cannot be confirmed without DNA. The CDR3 has 15 residues. Germline-derived CDR1 and CDR2 are DFQATT and SNEGSKA (reference sequence). CDR3 residues: CSASPSQGAYNEQFF.

The V and J genes are TRBV20-1 and TRBJ2-7; TCRdb's D call, TRBD1, is unchecked because there is no DNA. The CDR3 is made up of 15 amino acids. The germline CDR1 and CDR2 sequences are DFQATT and SNEGSKA (reference sequence). CDR3 loop: CSARDETVLSYEQYF.

The chain carries TRBV19 and TRBJ2-1; the TRBD1 assignment by TCRdb is unverifiable without DNA. The CDR3 has 15 residues. CDR1 is LNHDA, CDR2 SQIVND, per germline (reference sequence). The CDR3 is CASNLGQSNYNEQFF.

The CDR3 reads CASSLSARYEQYF. This chain links TRBV27 with TRBJ2-7. The CDR3 runs to 13 residues. Germline V CDR1 and CDR2: MNHEY, SMNVEV (reference sequence).

The chain uses TRBV29-1 and TRBJ2-3; TCRdb picks TRBD1, but there is no DNA to check that call. Germline V gene sequence: CDR1 SQVTM, CDR2 ANQGSEA. The CDR3 has 15 amino acids. The chain's CDR3 is CSVTPGTGGTDTQYF.

This rearrangement joins TRBV5-1 to TRBJ2-7; the TCRdb call, TRBD2, lacks DNA for checking. This CDR3 comprises 16 residues. Germline values: CDR1 SGHRS, CDR2 YFSETQ. This chain's CDR3 is CASSLSSGYSSYEQYF.

The chain links TRBV7-2 to TRBJ2-5; checking the TCRdb D call of TRBD1 is not possible without DNA. Germline CDR1 and CDR2: SGHTA and FQGNSA. This CDR3 comprises 17 residues. The CDR3 reads CASSSQSRTGGRQTQYF.

CDR3: CSVGAGGGSYNEQFF. This chain joins TRBV20-1 and TRBJ2-1; the TCRdb call, TRBD2, lacks DNA for checking. Germline CDR1 reads DFQATT; CDR2 reads SNEGSKA (reference sequence). The CDR3 is 15 residues long.

This chain uses TRBV18 with TRBJ1-2. This CDR3 is 15 amino acids long. Germline assignment: CDR1 KGHSH and CDR2 LQKENI. The CDR3 reads CASSPSEGHVDGYTF.

This chain uses TRBV3-1 with TRBJ1-6. From germline, CDR1 is LGHDT and CDR2 YNNKEL (reference sequence). There are 15 residues in the CDR3. The CDR3 here is CASSQEWDFNSPLHF.

V gene TRBV19 combines with J gene TRBJ2-2; TCRdb selects TRBD2, and the lack of DNA leaves this call unchecked. CDR1 and CDR2 from the germline V gene are LNHDA and SQIVND (reference sequence). CDR3 size: 14 residues. CDR3 in amino acids: CASVAGLNTGELFF.

This chain connects TRBV4-2 to TRBJ2-7; as DNA is missing, the TRBD2 call by TCRdb cannot be tested. The V gene's germline CDR1 is LGHNA and CDR2 YNFKEQ. The CDR3 totals 16 residues. The chain's CDR3 is CASSQDWTSASYEQYF.

The chain links TRBV7-6 to TRBJ2-7. The CDR3 consists of 16 residues. The germline V gene has CDR1 SGHVS and CDR2 FNYEAQ. The CDR3: CASSSQGRVSVGEQYF.

The rearrangement uses TRBV28 and TRBJ2-2; as DNA is missing, the TRBD1 call by TCRdb cannot be tested. The CDR3 contains 16 residues. Germline V gene lookup returns CDR1 MDHEN and CDR2 SYDVKM. The chain's CDR3 is CASSLFRRGGTGELFF.

The chain employs TRBV5-1 and TRBJ1-2; the TRBD1 assignment by TCRdb is unverifiable without DNA. The CDR3 covers 14 residues. Germline V CDR1 and CDR2: SGHRS, YFSETQ. Here the CDR3 reads CASSPTGGDYGYTF.

The rearrangement joins TRBV7-9 to TRBJ2-7; TCRdb reports TRBD2, a call that lacks DNA to check it against. CDR3 length: 14 amino acids. Germline V gene sequence: CDR1 SEHNR, CDR2 FQNEAQ (reference sequence). CDR3 sequence: CASSLPGRVYEQYF.

The chain has TRBV6-2 or TRBV6-3 and TRBJ2-1; TCRdb picks TRBD1, but there is no DNA to check that call. Per germline, CDR1 MNHEY and CDR2 SVGEGT. This CDR3 is 15 amino acids long. The CDR3 region is CASSDGKMVSNEQFF.

The rearrangement uses TRBV5-1 and TRBJ2-1. This CDR3 spans 11 amino acids. Germline values: CDR1 SGHRS, CDR2 YFSETQ. The CDR3 loop reads CASSLDRQRFF.

The chain recombines TRBV10-2 with TRBJ2-7; as DNA is missing, the TRBD2 call by TCRdb cannot be tested. CDR3 size: 14 residues. The germline CDR1 and CDR2 sequences are WSHSY and SAAADI. This CDR3 is CASSTLGGGDEQYF.